The present entry profiles one TCR beta chain with its context. This receptor's antigen is unknown. Per-base quality was not reported, and no clone a single base away is much larger than it. Library preparation used the immunoSEQ multiplex PCR assay. For the multiplex PCR, a mixture combining 60 forward primers for TCR Vbeta segments and 13 reverse primers for TCR Jbeta segments was used. The CDR3 region of rearranged TCR beta genes was amplified from genomic DNA by a multiplex PCR assay. On the Illumina HiSeq System, the amplified TCR beta libraries were sequenced as 87-base-pair reads. The authors' pipeline ran thus. A later analysis tallied 75 million to 95 million unique TCR beta chains across the approximately 670 repertoires, and about 10 million of those chains were shared by two or more donors. Raw reads were error-corrected and collapsed into unique sequences by a nearest-neighbor algorithm in which closely related sequences were merged to remove PCR and sequencing errors. Alignment of CDR3 sequences to IMGT reference sequences was used to assign V, D and J gene segments. For a sequence to be retained, a match of at least six nucleotides was required to both a V gene segment and a J gene segment. Rearrangements were classified as productive when the CDR3 lacked stop codons and remained in frame with V and J, and all other rearrangements were classified as non-productive. Following IMGT convention, CDR3 was defined as the stretch from the second conserved V-encoded cysteine up to the conserved J-encoded phenylalanine. The earlier analysis of 550 to 650 of the donors excluded any sequence lacking an unambiguous match to a single V gene segment. An earlier analysis of several hundred of the donors called V segments functional above 56.7% productive rearrangements and segregating when the between-donor standard deviation exceeded 5%. A statistical classification framework was developed to diagnose cytomegalovirus status using the catalog of TCR beta chain sequences. A later analysis assigned V and J genes by comparing TCR nucleotide sequences with IMGT/GENE-DB human TR gene sequences. Using the TCRdist pipeline, a later analysis assigned CDR3 sequences along with most-parsimonious VDJ recombination scenarios. In a later analysis, every TCR beta chain was defined by the combination of its CDR3 amino acid sequence and its V-gene family, and reads without a unique V-gene family were dropped. To address suspected cross-contamination and a sequencing artifact, a later analysis removed several hundred highly shared, low-generation-probability nucleotide sequences. In a later analysis, a clonal expansion index for each public chain was calculated from normalized within-repertoire ranks of inferred template counts. In a later analysis, generation probabilities were computed using a VDJ recombination model fitted to out-of-frame rearrangements, and the results were checked against IGoR. Hypergeometric tests were used in a later analysis to score TCR-TCR, TCR-HLA and TCR-CMV co-occurrence, with a repertoire-size bias correction applied to the TCR pairs. To estimate false discovery rates, a later analysis permuted the HLA or CMV assignments 20 times. In a later analysis, co-occurring TCRs were grouped with DBSCAN, and TCRdist sequence similarity was added when clustering was performed within HLA-allele-positive subsets. Co-occurrence clustering excluded repertoires with fewer than 30,000 or more than 120,000 public chains, plus five with anomalous nucleotide sharing. Here the immuneACCESS table is served through TCRdb, limited to in-frame sequences with V and J called. Missing clones are a known gap in these copies; in checked studies unresolved V genes cover under half, and the rest lacks a known reason. From that table come the V and J calls and clone size; the DNA was used to work out D and trimming. This sample comprises over 150,000 clones, 60% to 85% of them detected only once. The ten largest clones add up to under 4.5% of the sample.

This sample is part of a study of cytomegalovirus exposure and HLA in healthy donors (dated by TCRdb to 2017 to 2019). For the wider study: An earlier analysis of around 600 of the donors reported 250 to 350 Gb of sequence data and roughly 100 million unique TCR beta sequences from some 180 million T cells. Roughly 320 gigabases of sequencing data and tens of millions of unique TCR sequences made up an early release that covered fewer than 650 HLA-typed donors. Among the roughly 400 genotyped donors, roughly 80% belonged to the genetic ancestry cluster associated with self-reported Caucasian donors. The study aimed to test whether signatures of past pathogen exposure could be identified by cataloging public T cell receptors. The T cell repertoires of around 670 subjects were profiled by immunosequencing and related to cytomegalovirus serostatus. A separate validation cohort of 90 to 150 different subjects was used in addition to the roughly 720-subject first cohort. High-throughput TCR immunosequencing, statistical association of individual TCRs with disease status, and machine learning were combined to predict cytomegalovirus infection status. A later analysis re-analyzed previously published TCR beta repertoires from 600 to 850 donors and added high-resolution HLA genotyping to study TCR occurrence patterns. Rather than using new phenotypic data, the later analysis identified candidate immune exposures from TCR beta sequences and from how often those sequences occurred across donors. An earlier analysis of roughly 600 of the donors used high-throughput TCR beta sequencing to judge whether each TCR beta V gene segment behaved as functional or pseudogenic. Donor age, sex, ethnicity and CMV serostatus were compiled together with the repertoire data. In a later genetic analysis, genome-wide SNP genotypes for about three fifths of the 666 donors were used, and that subset was treated as a discovery cohort. Every discovery cohort repertoire had been produced on one sequencing platform. Class I and class II HLA loci were covered by the typing at four-digit resolution. Typing coverage varied by locus: roughly 620-640 donors for A, B, C, DRB1 and DQB1; approximately 520 for DQA1; more than 600 for DPA1; approximately 470 for DPB1. Four or five DR-DQ haplotypes were handled as single units for association and clustering because linkage in the cohort was strong. Among a few hundred genotyped donors of the cohort, an average of approximately 240,000 unique TCR beta nucleotide sequences were sequenced per donor, roughly 18% of them non-productive.

What the authors observed across the whole study: Some IMGT-functional V segments, including TRBV6-2 and TRBV6-3, could not be distinguished by the 87-base-pair reads and were therefore excluded. An earlier analysis of approximately 530 of the donors showed that most TCR beta V segments appeared in productive rearrangements either about 87% or about 30% of the time, which broadly matched IMGT annotations. Several of the top co-occurrence clusters appeared to be linked to parvovirus B19, influenza, CMV and Epstein-Barr virus, according to a later analysis. A few of the identified cytomegalovirus-associated TCR beta chains were confirmed in vitro to be specific for cytomegalovirus antigens. The classifier was reported to diagnose cytomegalovirus status with high specificity and sensitivity in both the original and validation cohorts. According to a later analysis, most CMV-associated TCR beta chains appeared to be HLA-restricted, and the HLA associations seemed to be driven largely by CMV exposure. Correlated functional status among segregating V segments might reflect linkage disequilibrium, but an unknown experimental factor could not be ruled out. Compared with the roughly 600-donor mean, donors in an Asian-associated ancestry cluster had fewer N-insertions in productive TCRs, according to a later genetic analysis. A cluster of highly shared sequence variants was judged likely to be a technical artifact of the sequencing pipeline. In this cohort, only TCR beta chains were sequenced, and detectable features were limited by the absence of alpha or paired-chain data. In a later analysis, HLA-associated TCR beta chains showed more clonal expansion and lower generation probabilities than non-associated chains that were equally common. In the study, approximately 160 TCR beta chains were listed as associated with cytomegalovirus. When HLA alleles, especially DR and DQ, strongly co-occurred, TCR associations were difficult to assign to individual alleles. According to the authors, the approach could potentially be generalized to other disease states and immunological phenotypes. Because HLA typing was unavailable for some donors at each locus, only the typed subset was used in association tests. About 17 rarely observed V segments, including chromosome 9 orphons, were excluded from the earlier analysis of several hundred of the donors because counts were too low. According to a later analysis, TCR association rates differed among HLA loci, with DRB1 alleles showing the most associated TCRs and HLA-C alleles showing the fewest. The only immune exposure information available for the cohort was CMV serostatus. An association between a missense DCLRE1C variant and V-gene and J-gene trimming of TCR beta chains was found in a later genetic analysis and replicated in an independent cohort. While some public TCRs were present in many individuals, most TCR sequences turned up only very rarely across donors. The presence/absence analyses assumed that sequencing depth was roughly uniform across donors, and that assumption may not be true. Specific HLA alleles were associated with around 18,000 TCR beta sequences at a false discovery rate of 0.05 in a later analysis. A further reported finding was that TCR beta sequences accurately predicted the HLA-A and HLA-B alleles for most subjects in the first cohort.

There are 13 amino acids in the CDR3, from cysteine to phenylalanine inclusive. Kept here is only the CDR3 DNA, which spans 39 bases and is read in frame from base 1. Trimming removed 2 bases from V and 6 bases from J; the gene matches leave 5 bases unexplained. The germline V gene yields SQVTM for CDR1 and ANQGSEA for CDR2. The cohort was made up of about 670 healthy bone marrow donors. All cohort members were sampled while nominally healthy, although unrecorded immune exposures were likely present. The donor was CMV seronegative and was included in the group of a few hundred seronegative cohort members. Every donor gave a peripheral blood sample, and the peripheral blood mononuclear cells from that sample were used for TCR beta sequencing. The Qiagen DNeasy Blood Extraction Kit was used to extract genomic DNA from the blood cell samples.

The specimen was PBMCs. The receptor chain draws on TRBV29-1 and TRBJ2-7, with TRBD1 matching 9 junction bases. This receptor was identified in a woman aged 40 to 55 in good health and CMV-seronegative. The CDR3 reads CSVEKGQGVEQYF. The nucleotide sequence reads TGCAGCGTTGAAAAGGGACAGGGCGTCGAGCAGTACTTC.